This T cell receptor beta chain originates from a study of T cells in localized non-small cell lung cancer. Study-wide results and limits: Of the tissues analyzed, uninvolved adjacent lung showed maximal T cell clonality, greater than tumor. Heterogeneity stays possible, as sequencing covered only one tumor region. Overall survival was longer when the density of T cells in the blood was higher.

Regarding this clone: Its antigen is not identified.

This CDR3 contains 14 residues. CDR1 and CDR2 from the germline V gene are SGHNT and YYREEE (reference sequence). The V end lost 0 bases, the J end lost 4 bases, and 8 bases lay between the germline ends. Using immunoSEQ multiplex PCR, the repertoire was profiled, and TCRdb retains in-frame clones only, with some absent. This table has tens of thousands of clones, about 87% appearing once. The starting material was peripheral blood, obtained before any cancer treatment. The rearrangement joins TRBV5-4 to TRBJ1-3; unclear D gene. The clonotype originates from a man aged 40 to 70 with stage I squamous cell lung carcinoma. CDR3 residues: CASSLVGSGNTIYF. In DNA form, the CDR3 reads TGTGCCAGCAGCTTGGTGGGGTCCGGAAACACCATATATTTT.